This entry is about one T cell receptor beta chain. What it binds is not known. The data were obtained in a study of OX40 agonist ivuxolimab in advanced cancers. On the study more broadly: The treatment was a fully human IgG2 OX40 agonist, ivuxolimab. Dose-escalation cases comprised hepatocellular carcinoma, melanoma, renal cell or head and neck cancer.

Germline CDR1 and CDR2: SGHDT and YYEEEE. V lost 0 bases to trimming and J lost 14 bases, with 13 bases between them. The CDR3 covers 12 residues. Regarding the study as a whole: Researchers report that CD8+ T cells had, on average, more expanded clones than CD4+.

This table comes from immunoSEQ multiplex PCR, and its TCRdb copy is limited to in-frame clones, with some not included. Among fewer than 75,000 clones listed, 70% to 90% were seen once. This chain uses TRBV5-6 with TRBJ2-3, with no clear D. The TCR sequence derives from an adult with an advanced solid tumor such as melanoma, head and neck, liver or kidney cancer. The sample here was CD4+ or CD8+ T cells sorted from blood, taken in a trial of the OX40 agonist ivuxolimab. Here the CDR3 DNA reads TGTGCCAGCAGCTTGGACGGAGCTATCTGGTATTTT. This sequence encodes CASSLDGAIWYF.